The 21 T cell receptor beta chains below come from one sample, sequenced in a study of T cells in Graves' hyperthyroidism and ophthalmopathy. There were TCR beta CDR3 regions amplified from RNA transcripts. When the TCR CDR3 underwent first-round RT-PCR, the HTBI primer set was used. In TCRdb, the multiplex PCR reads were re-called with MiXCR into one record per CDR3 protein. This repertoire shows about half a million distinct CDR3 sequences, about 16% found once; its top ten account for approximately 30%. Sequenced material: blood. The receptors stem from a woman under 40 with Graves' ophthalmopathy.

This clonotype was detected a few times. The CDR3 spells CASSQAPGLAGGEQFF. The CDR3 bases are TGCGCCAGCAGCCAAGCGCCGGGACTAGCGGGCGGTGAGCAGTTCTTC. The V and J genes are TRBV4-3 and TRBJ2-1, with TRBD2 matching over 12 bases. J gave up 9 bases and V 1 base, and 7 bases lay outside the gene matches. CDR3 length: 16 residues. The germline CDR1 and CDR2 sequences are LGHNA and YSLEER.

This clonotype was counted only a few times. The CDR3 DNA reads TGTGCCAGCAGCTTAGAGTCGTCCCATCAGCCCCAGCATTTT. Protein: CASSLESSHQPQHF. This chain connects TRBV7-9 to TRBJ1-5; D is unresolved. The CDR3 is made up of 14 amino acids. V lost 1 base and J 5 bases, leaving 9 bases between the germline ends. The germline gives CDR1 SEHNR, CDR2 FQNEAQ (reference sequence).

This clonotype was recorded at least ten times. The chain combines TRBV20-1 with TRBJ2-7; 12 nucleotides line up with TRBD2. Germline trimming cut 7 bases from V and 3 bases from J; bases unmatched to any gene: 4. Germline CDR1 DFQATT, CDR2 SNEGSKA (reference sequence). The CDR3 has 13 amino acids. CDR3 coding DNA: TGCAGTGGTACTAGCGGGAGGAACTACGAGCAGTACTTC. This encodes CSGTSGRNYEQYF.

CDR3 DNA sequence: TGCGCCAGCAGCTCCGGACAGGGGGCTCAGTACTTC. It codes for CASSSGQGAQYF. The rearrangement links TRBV5-1 to TRBJ2-5; 11 bases are a match to TRBD1. This CDR3 region has 12 residues. The junction had 3 bases not matched to a gene; V was cut back by 3 bases and J by 11 bases. CDR1 and CDR2 from the germline V gene are SGHRS and YFSETQ. Based on the CDR3 plus reference TRBV5-1 and TRBJ2-5, the full variable domain is KAGVTQTPRYLIKTRGQQVTLSCSPISGHRSVSWYQQTPGQGLQFLFEYFSETQRNKGNFPGRFSGRQFSNSRSEMNVSTLELGDSALYLCASSSGQGAQYFGPGTRLLVL.

As for this clonotype: A read error may produce the germline difference seen at one junction end. V usage is TRBV7-2 and J usage is TRBJ2-5, with 9 bases identical to TRBD1. Germline V CDR1 and CDR2: SGHTA, FQGNSA. CDR3 length: 15 amino acids. Written as DNA, the CDR3 is TGTGCCAGGAGCTTCCTTGGGGACAGGGAGGAGACCCAGTACTTC. Translation gives CARSFLGDREETQYF.

This clonotype appeared many times. The chain has TRBV20-1 and TRBJ1-1, with D possibly TRBD1 on 5 matching bases. The V gene's germline CDR1 is DFQATT and CDR2 SNEGSKA (reference sequence). This CDR3 spans 15 amino acids. V was cut by 0 bases and J by 2 bases, with 13 bases left in between. The CDR3 loop is CSARDMKRGNTEAFF. The CDR3 coding sequence is TGCAGTGCTAGAGATATGAAAAGGGGTAACACTGAAGCTTTCTTT.

The chain combines TRBV10-3 with TRBJ2-7; D is uncertain. Germline CDR1 ENHRY, CDR2 SYGVKD. The CDR3 length is 12 residues. The V end was cut by 10 bases, the J end by 2 bases, with 12 bases between. DNA for the CDR3: TGTGCCACCTCAATACAGACCTACGAGCAGTACTTC. Protein product: CATSIQTYEQYF.

V and J are TRBV14 and TRBJ2-1; D not resolved. This CDR3 comprises 15 residues. V dropped 9 bases and J dropped 2 bases, with 17 bases sitting between them. The germline V gene encodes CDR1 SGHDN and CDR2 FVKESK. CDR3 in DNA: TGTGCCAGTTCACTCCGACGGAATGCCTACAATGAGCAGTTCTTC. Protein product: CASSLRRNAYNEQFF.

This clonotype was seen at least ten times. This chain links TRBV7-2 with TRBJ2-1, with a tentative D call TRBD2 (5 bases). V was trimmed by 4 bases and J by 5 bases, leaving 9 bases between them. Germline V gene data show CDR1 as SGHTA and CDR2 as FQGNSA. The CDR3 covers 13 residues. As DNA, the CDR3 is TGTGCCAGCAGCTCCACTAGGGACAATGAGCAGTTCTTC. This sequence encodes CASSSTRDNEQFF.

The chain employs TRBV4-1 and TRBJ2-3; D perhaps matches TRBD1 (6 bases). The ends were cut back, 1 base at V and 9 bases at J, with 20 bases in the middle. CDR1 and CDR2 (germline): MGHRA, YSYEKL. The CDR3 is made up of 16 amino acids. The CDR3 DNA sequence: TGCGCCAGCAGCCAAGGGGGCTTACAGGGTCAATTAACGCAGTATTTT. Amino acids: CASSQGGLQGQLTQYF.

There are many counts of this clonotype. This chain connects TRBV27 to TRBJ2-1, with D possibly being TRBD1 (5 bases). Germline values: CDR1 MNHEY, CDR2 SMNVEV (reference sequence). There are 13 residues in the CDR3. Between the trimmed V and J ends, which lost 3 bases and 6 bases, there was a span of 9 bases. The CDR3 loop is CASSFRQLNEQFF. CDR3 coding DNA: TGTGCCAGCAGTTTTCGACAGCTCAATGAGCAGTTCTTC.

This clonotype was recorded many times. V and J are TRBV12-3 or TRBV12-4 and TRBJ1-1; D call uncertain. The CDR3 is made up of 14 amino acids. V was pared by 0 bases and J by 8 bases, with 13 bases between. The CDR3 DNA follows: TGTGCCAGCAGTTTAGCGCGTCTGGCCAGGGAAGCTTTCTTT. Translation gives CASSLARLAREAFF.

The table lists this clonotype with a count of one. V gene TRBV19 combines with J gene TRBJ2-2, with D perhaps being TRBD1 or TRBD2 (5 bases each). CDR3 size: 14 residues. CDR1 LNHDA and CDR2 SQIVND come from the germline V gene (reference sequence). V lost 8 bases, J lost 8 bases, and 18 bases lay in between. The CDR3 bases are TGTGCCAGTCAGGGTCTCCGGGGTTCAGGGGAGCTGTTTTTT. Its translation is CASQGLRGSGELFF. The whole variable domain, remainder taken from reference TRBV19 and TRBJ2-2, is DGGITQSPKYLFRKEGQNVTLSCEQNLNHDAMYWYRQDPGQGLRLIYYSQIVNDFQKGDIAEGYSVSREKKESFPLTVTSAQKNPTAFYLCASQGLRGSGELFFGEGSRLTVL.

The rearrangement joins TRBV20-1 to TRBJ2-5; D is undetermined. The CDR3 totals 14 residues. The ends were cut back, 0 bases at V and 1 base at J, with 9 bases in the middle. Germline-derived CDR1 and CDR2 are DFQATT and SNEGSKA (reference sequence). DNA for the CDR3: TGCAGTGCTAGAGATTGGCAGGTCCAAGAGACCCAGTACTTC. Its translation: CSARDWQVQETQYF.

The CDR3 reads CATSDRERTGYNEQFF. CDR3 in DNA: TGTGCCACCAGTGACCGGGAAAGGACAGGCTACAATGAGCAGTTCTTC. The rearrangement uses TRBV24-1 and TRBJ2-1; 7 positions match TRBD1. CDR3 length equals 16 residues. The V gene end was trimmed by 4 bases and the J gene end by 3 bases; junction bases not matched to a gene: 8. Germline V CDR1 and CDR2: KGHDR, SFDVKD.

In its sample, this clonotype was seen a few times. The V and J genes are TRBV5-6 and TRBJ1-4; TRBD1 agrees at 8 bases. CDR1 is SGHDT and CDR2 is YYEEEE in the germline V gene. J lost 0 bases, V lost 3 bases, and 10 bases had no gene match. This CDR3 contains 18 residues. As DNA, the CDR3 is TGTGCCAGCAGCTCTGACGACAGGGGAGCGGCAACTAATGAAAAACTGTTTTTT. Protein sequence: CASSSDDRGAATNEKLFF.

This clonotype occurred many times. The J gene is TRBJ1-2, the V gene TRBV2; tentative D call: TRBD1 (5 bases). Germline V gene lookup returns CDR1 SNHLY and CDR2 FYNNEI. V was pared by 6 bases and J by 4 bases, with 15 bases between. This CDR3 comprises 14 residues. The CDR3 DNA reads as TGTGCCAGCAGGGGCGGGCAGGGAAGCTATGGCTACACCTTC. Its protein is CASRGGQGSYGYTF.

In this sample, this clonotype turned up many times. V and J are TRBV7-3 and TRBJ2-2; unclear D gene. The CDR3 runs 15 residues. CDR1 and CDR2 (germline): SGHTA, FQGTGA. V shed 2 bases and J shed 0 bases, with 7 bases lying between them. The CDR3, as DNA: TGTGCCAGCAGCTTACGACGGACGAACACCGGGGAGCTGTTTTTT. This gives the protein CASSLRRTNTGELFF.

This clonotype was observed a few times. The V call is TRBV19, the J call TRBJ2-3, with TRBD2 matching 8 bases. This CDR3 has 15 amino acids. Germline V gene data show CDR1 as LNHDA and CDR2 as SQIVND (reference sequence). J gave up 1 base and V 3 bases, and 3 bases lay outside the gene matches. Here the CDR3 reads CASSIGLARTDTQYF. The CDR3, as DNA: TGTGCCAGTAGTATCGGACTAGCTCGCACAGATACGCAGTATTTT.

Comments on this clonotype: Its ends do not fully match the called genes, so a read error is possible. The chain employs TRBV5-1 and TRBJ2-3; TRBD2 matches 8 bases. The V gene's germline CDR1 is SGHRS and CDR2 YFSETQ. This CDR3 has 15 residues. The CDR3 region has the DNA TGCGCCAGCAGCCGGGAGGGATTTGGCGCAGATACGCGGTATTTT. Protein product: CASSREGFGADTRYF.

This clonotype was seen at least ten times. The chain couples TRBV2 to TRBJ2-3, with D unresolved. Germline V gene sequence: CDR1 SNHLY, CDR2 FYNNEI. V was trimmed by 4 bases and J by 4 bases, leaving 0 bases between them. The CDR3 totals 10 residues. This chain's CDR3 is CASSADTQYF. The CDR3 DNA reads as TGTGCCAGCAGTGCAGATACGCAGTATTTT.